This T cell receptor (beta chain) emerged from a study of shared clonotypes between healthy human individuals. Findings and caveats of the study: Among several donors, about 5% of naive CD4 clonotypes were found in common.

Positive CCR7 selection of CD45RO-negative cells yielded the naive CD8 cells, and terminally differentiated effector memory CD45RA+ cells were excluded. Study donors comprised healthy, HIV-negative adults devoid of recent acute infection or vaccination. Concerning this clone: Its antigen is currently unknown.

The method was immunoSEQ multiplex PCR; TCRdb's version includes in-frame clones alone and lacks a portion of them. The repertoire holds approximately 840,000 clones, 95% to 97% seen once, with under 0.25% in the top ten. The V end lost 4 bases, the J end lost 4 bases, and 17 bases lay between the germline ends. This CDR3 region has 16 residues. Germline loops: CDR1 LNHDA, CDR2 SQIVND (reference sequence). The chain employs TRBV19 and TRBJ2-1; D possibly corresponds to TRBD1 (6 bases). The TCR sequence derives from a man between 25 and 39 years old in good health. What was sequenced was naive CD8+ T cells sorted from blood. The CDR3 DNA reads as TGTGCCAGTAGTACAAGACAGGCCCACCTTTACAATGAGCAGTTCTTC. Protein product: CASSTRQAHLYNEQFF.